The clone carrying this TCR beta chain has a handful of counts. The record originates from a study of shared clonotypes between healthy human individuals. The assay was immunoSEQ multiplex PCR, and TCRdb's table has in-frame clones only and misses some. In the table there are over 700,000 clones, just under 75% of which are singletons. This CDR3 contains 12 residues. CDR1 is SGHAT and CDR2 is FQNNGV in the germline V gene. V was trimmed by 3 bases and J by 6 bases, leaving 8 bases between them. Recent acute infections and vaccinations were absent in the healthy HIV-negative adult donors. The chain combines TRBV11-2 with TRBJ2-5; D is ambiguous. This clonotype was sampled from a woman aged 30 to 39 in good health. Sequences were obtained from memory CD4+ T cells sorted from blood. Described subset: CD45RA-negative fraction. The CDR3 sequence is CASSLNRKTQYF. As DNA, the CDR3 is TGTGCCAGCAGCTTGAACAGAAAGACCCAGTACTTC.